This is a list of T cell receptor beta chains from one sample in a study of metastatic and nonmetastatic thyroid tumors. TCRdb re-analyzed the PCR reads using MiXCR. Of about 40,000 clones listed, approximately 10% are singletons. Sequenced material: blood. The source of these receptors is a female donor with papillary thyroid cancer or a benign thyroid nodule (not recorded which). Some clones in this sample may be carry-over from other donors' samples. The CDR3 runs from the conserved cysteine through the conserved F or W. The order of the fields is clone size, D gene, V gene, J gene, CDR3 protein, CDR3 DNA. D genes are given only for firm matches. Clone size is stated in some rows and not others, as once, few, many or a class when expanded.

many	-	TRBV7-8	TRBJ1-2	CASSPRTGVNYGYTF	TGTGCCAGCAGCCCGCGGACGGGAGTTAACTATGGCTACACCTTC
-	-	TRBV4-1	TRBJ2-1	CASSPTPAGYYNEQFF	TGCGCCAGCAGCCCTACCCCAGCGGGCTACTACAATGAGCAGTTCTTC
few	TRBD2	TRBV10-2	TRBJ2-7	CTSSSSGGPYEQYF	TGCACCAGCAGCTCAAGCGGGGGCCCCTACGAGCAGTACTTC
-	-	TRBV7-2	TRBJ2-3	CAKGNGWGDTQYF	TGTGCCAAAGGAAATGGGTGGGGGGATACGCAGTATTTT
many	-	TRBV10-3	TRBJ2-1	CAISGATRPNEQFF	TGTGCCATCAGTGGAGCGACGAGGCCAAATGAGCAGTTCTTC
many	-	TRBV18	TRBJ1-2	CASSPPGTVDYGYTF	TGTGCCAGCTCACCACCTGGGACGGTGGACTATGGCTACACCTTC
many	-	TRBV18	TRBJ2-3	CASSSAEYTDTQYF	TGTGCCAGCTCATCGGCCGAGTACACAGATACGCAGTATTTT
many	-	TRBV7-3	TRBJ2-1	CASSSGVEGEQFF	TGTGCCAGCAGCTCAGGGGTGGAAGGGGAGCAGTTCTTC
many	-	TRBV4-1	TRBJ2-5	CASSPRISVAEETQYF	TGCGCCAGCAGCCCAAGAATCTCTGTCGCCGAAGAGACCCAGTACTTC
many	-	TRBV30	TRBJ1-3	CAWSVLVSANTIYF	TGTGCCTGGAGTGTACTAGTATCGGCCAACACCATATATTTT
many	TRBD2	TRBV13	TRBJ2-3	CASGTSDHTQYF	TGTGCCAGCGGTACTAGCGATCATACGCAGTATTTT
many	-	TRBV4-3	TRBJ2-5	CASSQVLMQGRETQYF	TGCGCCAGCAGCCAAGTGTTAATGCAGGGGCGAGAGACCCAGTACTTC
many	TRBD2	TRBV2	TRBJ2-7	CASSELAGGSYEQYF	TGTGCCAGCAGTGAACTCGCGGGAGGCTCCTACGAGCAGTACTTC
many	-	TRBV7-2	TRBJ2-7	CASGGVSYEQYF	TGTGCCAGCGGGGGAGTGTCCTACGAGCAGTACTTC
many	TRBD1	TRBV7-2	TRBJ1-2	CASSLSQGAYYGYTF	TGTGCCAGCAGCCTGAGCCAGGGGGCGTACTATGGCTACACCTTC
many	-	TRBV7-9	TRBJ2-3	CASSPKAADTQYF	TGTGCCAGCAGCCCGAAGGCGGCAGATACGCAGTATTTT
many	-	TRBV28	TRBJ2-7	CASSQGVYEQYF	TGTGCCAGCAGCCAAGGGGTCTACGAGCAGTACTTC
many	-	TRBV12-3/TRBV12-4	TRBJ1-6	CASSLRGARNSPLHF	TGTGCCAGCAGTTTAAGGGGGGCACGTAATTCACCCCTCCACTTT